This is a list of T cell receptor beta chains from one sample in a study of cytomegalovirus exposure and HLA in healthy donors. Only in-frame clones appear in the TCRdb table, and some are missing; sequencing was by immunoSEQ multiplex PCR. The table has about 160,000 clones, approximately 96% seen once. The sample comprised PBMCs. These receptors all stem from a young woman in good health and CMV-seronegative. Each CDR3 is given with its conserved first and last residue. The D gene is left open where the match is weak. Expanded clones get a size class; other rows say once, few or many, or leave the size out.

abundance | j_gene | v_gene | d_gene | CDR3aa | CDR3nt
NA | TRBJ2-3 | TRBV5-8 | NA | CASRRRGTSTDTQYF | TGTGCCAGCCGAAGACGGGGGACTAGCACAGATACGCAGTATTTT
once | TRBJ1-5 | TRBV15 | TRBD1 | CATSRDQGAGQPQHF | TGTGCCACCAGCAGAGACCAGGGGGCTGGTCAGCCCCAGCATTTT
once | TRBJ2-5 | TRBV7-8 | TRBD2 | CASSLGLAASQETQYF | TGTGCCAGCAGCTTAGGACTAGCGGCCTCCCAAGAGACCCAGTACTTC
NA | TRBJ2-6 | TRBV2 | NA | CASREIISSGANVLTF | TGTGCCAGCAGGGAAATAATATCCTCTGGGGCCAACGTCCTGACTTTC
NA | TRBJ1-2 | TRBV19 | NA | CASSIPENYGYTF | TGTGCCAGTAGTATCCCGGAGAACTATGGCTACACCTTC
NA | TRBJ2-7 | TRBV14 | NA | CASSQDRAGHLPYEQYF | TGTGCCAGCAGCCAAGATAGAGCGGGACACCTGCCCTACGAGCAGTACTTC
NA | TRBJ1-4 | TRBV7-9 | NA | CASSSDLALEKLFF | TGTGCCAGCAGCTCGGACTTGGCCCTGGAAAAACTGTTTTTT
NA | TRBJ2-2 | TRBV13 | TRBD1 | CASSFGDRVDPGELFF | TGTGCCAGCAGCTTTGGAGACAGGGTCGATCCCGGGGAGCTGTTTTTT
NA | TRBJ1-2 | TRBV6-5 | TRBD1 | CASSYTTGTVYGYTF | TGTGCCAGCAGTTACACGACAGGGACTGTCTATGGCTACACCTTC
NA | TRBJ2-5 | TRBV7-2 | NA | CASSSLRRVYAQETQYF | TGTGCCAGCAGTTCCCTGCGCAGGGTTTACGCCCAAGAGACCCAGTACTTC
NA | TRBJ2-5 | TRBV11-2 | NA | CASSKFRGASGGETQYF | TGTGCCAGCAGCAAATTCCGGGGGGCTAGCGGAGGAGAGACCCAGTACTTC
NA | TRBJ1-3 | TRBV6-1 | TRBD1 | CAAQTTGSGNTIYF | TGTGCCGCCCAAACGACAGGGTCGGGAAACACCATATATTTT
NA | TRBJ1-1 | TRBV4-1 | NA | CASSQKTGRGNTEAFF | TGCGCCAGCAGCCAAAAAACAGGGCGTGGGAACACTGAAGCTTTCTTT
NA | TRBJ2-2 | TRBV18 | NA | CASSPPSGTGELFF | TGTGCCAGCTCACCACCGAGCGGTACCGGGGAGCTGTTTTTT
NA | TRBJ1-2 | TRBV5-1 | NA | CASSWTGGDGYTF | TGCGCCAGCAGCTGGACCGGAGGGGATGGCTACACCTTC
NA | TRBJ1-3 | TRBV7-9 | NA | CASSLLSGNTIYF | TGTGCCAGCAGCCTTCTCTCTGGAAACACCATATATTTT
NA | TRBJ1-1 | TRBV19 | NA | CASSTGNTEAFF | TGTGCCAGTAGTACAGGGAACACTGAAGCTTTCTTT
NA | TRBJ1-6 | TRBV6-5 | NA | CASGEGDYNSPLHF | TGTGCCAGCGGGGAGGGGGATTATAATTCACCCCTCCACTTT
NA | TRBJ1-2 | TRBV6-5 | TRBD1 | CASRTGQGRYGYTF | TGTGCCAGCAGAACAGGACAGGGCCGATATGGCTACACCTTC
NA | TRBJ2-7 | TRBV5-1 | NA | CASSLGDTTYEQYF | TGCGCCAGCAGCTTGGGGGACACCACCTACGAGCAGTACTTC
NA | TRBJ2-1 | TRBV27 | NA | CASSFRLSYNEQFF | TGTGCCAGCAGTTTTAGACTCTCCTACAATGAGCAGTTCTTC
NA | TRBJ1-3 | TRBV2 | NA | CASLIEVGNTIYF | TGTGCCAGCCTAATAGAAGTCGGAAACACCATATATTTT
NA | TRBJ2-7 | TRBV15 | TRBD2 | CATSRDRLAGGYEQYF | TGTGCCACCAGCAGAGATCGACTAGCGGGGGGCTACGAGCAGTACTTC
NA | TRBJ1-2 | TRBV19 | NA | CASSIPPTGFNGYTF | TGTGCCAGTAGTATCCCCCCGACAGGTTTTAATGGCTACACCTTC
NA | TRBJ2-2 | TRBV19 | NA | CASSTGRNTGELFF | TGTGCCAGTAGCACAGGGAGGAACACCGGGGAGCTGTTTTTT
NA | TRBJ1-1 | TRBV6-5 | NA | CASSYSRYSSTEAFF | TGTGCCAGCAGTTACTCGCGATACAGTAGCACTGAAGCTTTCTTT
NA | TRBJ2-5 | TRBV7-2 | TRBD1 | CATGGQGGETQYF | TGTGCCACTGGGGGACAGGGGGGAGAGACCCAGTACTTC
NA | TRBJ1-5 | TRBV4-3 | TRBD1 | CASSQTWTGDNQPQHF | TGCGCCAGCAGCCAAACCTGGACAGGGGACAATCAGCCCCAGCATTTT
NA | TRBJ1-2 | TRBV6-5 | TRBD1 | CASSARTGRVGYTF | TGTGCCAGCAGTGCAAGGACAGGGAGGGTTGGCTACACCTTC
NA | TRBJ1-2 | TRBV4-3 | TRBD1 | CASSQESGTGAGYTF | TGCGCCAGCAGCCAAGAATCCGGGACAGGGGCTGGCTACACCTTC
once | TRBJ2-3 | TRBV21-1 | NA | CASSTSGVTDTQYF | TGTGCCAGCAGCACTTCGGGGGTCACAGATACGCAGTATTTT
few | TRBJ2-2 | TRBV7-2 | TRBD2 | CASTPGLVGGELFF | TGTGCCAGCACCCCAGGACTAGTTGGCGGGGAGCTGTTTTTT
NA | TRBJ2-7 | TRBV7-2 | NA | CASNNRGLFYEQYF | TGTGCCAGCAACAATCGGGGACTTTTCTACGAGCAGTACTTC
once | TRBJ1-5 | TRBV7-2 | NA | CASSVRGNQPQHF | TGTGCCAGCAGCGTCAGAGGGAATCAGCCCCAGCATTTT
NA | TRBJ1-6 | TRBV5-4 | NA | CASSLATNSPLHF | TGTGCCAGCAGCTTGGCTACCAATTCACCCCTCCACTTT
NA | TRBJ1-5 | TRBV5-6 | NA | CASSLKTGFNQPQHF | TGTGCCAGCAGCTTGAAAACAGGGTTTAATCAGCCCCAGCATTTT
NA | TRBJ1-5 | TRBV2 | NA | CASSELGHLQPQHF | TGTGCCAGCAGTGAGCTGGGACACCTTCAGCCCCAGCATTTT
NA | TRBJ2-3 | TRBV21-1 | NA | CASSKALRAEGTDTQYF | TGTGCCAGCAGCAAAGCACTCCGAGCGGAGGGCACAGATACGCAGTATTTT
NA | TRBJ2-3 | TRBV6-4 | TRBD2 | CASSDSRLAGGSTDTQYF | TGTGCCAGCAGTGACTCGAGGCTAGCGGGGGGGTCCACAGATACGCAGTATTTT
NA | TRBJ1-2 | TRBV4-2 | NA | CASSQTGVANYGYTF | TGTGCCAGCAGCCAAACAGGAGTGGCTAACTATGGCTACACCTTC
NA | TRBJ2-7 | TRBV6-1 | TRBD2 | CASTGGYEQYF | TGTGCCAGCACGGGGGGCTACGAGCAGTACTTC
NA | TRBJ1-1 | TRBV5-1 | NA | CASSLGPAGNTEAFF | TGCGCCAGCAGCTTGGGCCCGGCAGGGAACACTGAAGCTTTCTTT
NA | TRBJ2-2 | TRBV29-1 | NA | CSVAGVRSGELFF | TGCAGCGTTGCAGGGGTAAGGTCCGGGGAGCTGTTTTTT
NA | TRBJ2-7 | TRBV6-1 | NA | CASSEALTREQYF | TGTGCCAGCAGTGAAGCTCTCACGAGGGAGCAGTACTTC
NA | TRBJ2-7 | TRBV5-6 | NA | CASSLAGSTYEQYF | TGTGCCAGCAGCTTGGCCGGGAGCACGTACGAGCAGTACTTC
NA | TRBJ2-3 | TRBV5-1 | NA | CASSLVGGGPSDTQYF | TGCGCCAGCAGCTTGGTAGGGGGGGGACCATCGGATACGCAGTATTTT
NA | TRBJ1-1 | TRBV9 | TRBD1 | CASSVGTGLSEAFF | TGTGCCAGCAGCGTAGGGACAGGCTTATCTGAAGCTTTCTTT
once | TRBJ1-2 | TRBV12-5 | TRBD1 | CASAEGQYGYTF | TGTGCTAGTGCCGAGGGACAGTATGGCTACACCTTC
NA | TRBJ1-1 | TRBV4-3 | NA | CASSQEETTLNTEAFF | TGCGCCAGCAGCCAAGAGGAGACGACGCTAAACACTGAAGCTTTCTTT